The clone carrying this T cell receptor (beta chain) was seen a single time. Sequencing was performed with immunoSEQ multiplex PCR; in TCRdb, only in-frame clones are kept and a portion is missing. The profile shows around 150,000 clones, 81% of them singletons. Trimming took 0 bases from V and 2 from J, leaving 11 bases between them. CDR3 length: 15 residues. CDR1 is SGHNT, CDR2 YYREEE, per germline (reference sequence). The data were obtained in a study of blood T cell repertoires in COVID-19. The V call is TRBV5-4, the J call TRBJ1-2; D is possibly TRBD1 (5 bases). The sequenced material came from peripheral blood. This receptor was taken from a woman aged 60-75 years with active or convalescent COVID-19. Here the CDR3 DNA reads TGTGCCAGCAGCTTGGGGGGGGAGACCAACTATGGCTACACCTTC. Protein product: CASSLGGETNYGYTF.